The 15 T cell receptor beta chains listed next were all sequenced from one sample in a study of cytomegalovirus exposure and HLA in healthy donors. 60 Vbeta and 13 Jbeta primers were used in PCR. TCRdb's table, derived via immunoSEQ multiplex PCR, lists solely in-frame clones and lacks some. This sample contains some 200,000 clones. The sequenced sample consisted of PBMCs. All receptors derive from a man aged 30-40 years in good health and CMV-seronegative.

The V call is TRBV5-4, the J call TRBJ2-3, with 11 bases aligning to TRBD2. V lost 0 bases, J lost 4 bases, and 4 bases stayed unmatched. The CDR3 extends over 16 amino acids. Germline CDR1 and CDR2: SGHNT and YYREEE (reference sequence). The CDR3 here is CASSLELAGGPDTQYF. The CDR3 DNA reads TGTGCCAGCAGCTTGGAGCTAGCGGGGGGCCCAGATACGCAGTATTTT.

The genes are TRBV4-1 and TRBJ1-4, with 8 bases matching TRBD1. The V gene end was trimmed by 1 base and the J gene end by 7 bases; junction bases not matched to a gene: 5. CDR3 size: 15 residues. Germline lookup yields CDR1 MGHRA and CDR2 YSYEKL. The CDR3 DNA is TGCGCCAGCAGCCAAGGTCAGGGGGCGTCTGAAAAACTGTTTTTT. Its protein product is CASSQGQGASEKLFF.

This rearrangement joins TRBV19 to TRBJ1-4; a weak D match, TRBD1 (5 bases). Per the germline V gene, CDR1 is LNHDA and CDR2 is SQIVND (reference sequence). Trimming pared 8 bases from V and 4 bases from J, leaving 14 bases between. CDR3 length: 14 amino acids. Here the CDR3 DNA reads TGTGCCAGTGCAGGGCAGATTCTTAATGAAAAACTGTTTTTT. As protein: CASAGQILNEKLFF.

This chain connects TRBV11-2 to TRBJ1-3, with D possibly being TRBD1 (5 bases). Germline values: CDR1 SGHAT, CDR2 FQNNGV. The CDR3 has 14 amino acids. Trimming stripped 8 bases from V and 2 bases from J, with 13 bases between. The CDR3 is CASLQGQTGNTIYF. CDR3 nucleotide sequence: TGTGCCAGCCTCCAGGGTCAAACTGGAAACACCATATATTTT.

Here the CDR3 reads CATSRSPRTGGSNQPQHF. The CDR3 DNA follows: TGTGCCACCAGCAGGTCTCCCAGAACGGGGGGGAGCAATCAGCCCCAGCATTTT. J is TRBJ1-5 and V is TRBV15, with a possible D match to TRBD1 (5 bases). Trimming pared 3 bases from V and 1 base from J, leaving 19 bases between. This CDR3 comprises 18 residues. CDR1 is LNHNV, CDR2 YYDKDF, per germline (reference sequence).

This chain connects TRBV25-1 to TRBJ1-2; a weak D match, TRBD1 (5 bases). Per the germline V gene, CDR1 is MGHDK and CDR2 is SYGVNS. The CDR3 length is 15 residues. The ends were cut back, 1 base at V and 2 bases at J, with 11 bases in the middle. CDR3 sequence reads: CASSELVTENYGYTF. For the CDR3, the DNA is TGTGCCAGCAGTGAATTGGTGACAGAGAACTATGGCTACACCTTC.

This sequence joins TRBV9 and TRBJ1-1, with 8 bases lining up with TRBD1. The CDR3 sequence is 14 residues long. V gave up 3 bases and J gave up 2 bases; unmatched junction bases: 3. Looked up from germline, CDR1 is SGDLS and CDR2 is YYNGEE. The chain's CDR3 is CASSGGQGNTEAFF. The CDR3 bases are TGTGCCAGCAGCGGTGGACAGGGAAACACTGAAGCTTTCTTT.

The chain employs TRBV10-3 and TRBJ2-5; tentative D call: TRBD1 (5 bases). Germline CDR1 is ENHRY and CDR2 is SYGVKD. Trimming cost V 6 bases and J 5 bases, with 16 bases left between them. The CDR3 contains 14 residues. This CDR3 reads CAISAPSRAETQYF. The CDR3 DNA is TGTGCCATCAGCGCACCCTCCAGGGCGGAGACCCAGTACTTC.

The chain joins TRBV5-4 to TRBJ2-7; 8 bases match TRBD1. Germline CDR1 and CDR2: SGHNT and YYREEE (reference sequence). The trim removed 3 bases at V and 6 bases at J, leaving 8 bases unmatched. The CDR3 spans 14 residues. CDR3 coding DNA: TGTGCCAGCAGCTCGGACAGGGTCTCGCCCGAGCAGTACTTC. Translation: CASSSDRVSPEQYF.

The V gene is TRBV27, the J gene TRBJ1-1, with D possibly matching TRBD1 (5 bases). V lost 7 bases and J lost 1, with 10 bases in between. CDR1 and CDR2 from the germline V gene are MNHEY and SMNVEV (reference sequence). This CDR3 is built from 13 residues. The DNA for the CDR3 is TGTGCCAGCAAAAGAGACAGGAACACTGAAGCTTTCTTT. Residues: CASKRDRNTEAFF.

The chain combines TRBV6-6 with TRBJ1-2; perhaps TRBD1 as D (6 bases). CDR1 and CDR2 (germline): MNHNY, SVGAGI (reference sequence). This CDR3 is built from 16 residues. V was clipped by 2 bases and J by 0 bases, with 13 bases between them. The chain's CDR3 is CASSYGGRGPNYGYTF. CDR3 bases: TGTGCCAGCAGTTACGGGGGCAGGGGCCCTAACTATGGCTACACCTTC.

The V gene is TRBV4-1, the J gene TRBJ2-7; 9 positions match TRBD1. The CDR3 length is 15 residues. V trimming: 1 base; J trimming: 6 bases; junction bases outside the gene matches: 7. Germline lookup yields CDR1 MGHRA and CDR2 YSYEKL. The CDR3 region is CASSQAGTGKFEQYF. CDR3 coding DNA: TGCGCCAGCAGCCAAGCCGGGACAGGGAAGTTCGAGCAGTACTTC.

The chain carries TRBV5-4 and TRBJ1-3, with 7 nucleotides matching TRBD1. The germline CDR1 and CDR2 sequences are SGHNT and YYREEE (reference sequence). The ends lost 0 bases at V and 4 bases at J; junction bases unmatched: 7. The CDR3 covers 16 residues. In nucleotides, the CDR3 is TGTGCCAGCAGCTTGGGGCTAGGACAGGCAGGAAACACCATATATTTT. Encoded protein: CASSLGLGQAGNTIYF.

This rearrangement joins TRBV5-1 to TRBJ2-2; possibly TRBD2 for D (6 bases). Trimming removed 1 base from V and 4 bases from J, with 14 bases in between. CDR1 SGHRS and CDR2 YFSETQ come from the germline V gene. CDR3 length: 16 residues. This CDR3 is CASSLSLGGPTGELFF. Written as DNA, the CDR3 is TGCGCCAGCAGCTTGTCGTTGGGGGGTCCCACCGGGGAGCTGTTTTTT.

The gene calls are TRBV7-2 and TRBJ1-2; 10 bases are shared with TRBD1. This CDR3 is 14 amino acids long. The V segment lost 5 bases and the J segment 5 bases; nucleotides outside the gene matches: 5. The germline V gene has CDR1 SGHTA and CDR2 FQGNSA. The CDR3 is CASSPTGGAYGYTF. The CDR3 DNA follows: TGTGCCAGCAGCCCGACAGGGGGCGCGTATGGCTACACCTTC.